This T cell receptor beta chain was obtained from a study of radiation and T cells in renal cell carcinoma (TCRdb year 2020). Looking at the study overall: TCR beta sequencing covered 50 to 55 samples in total, comprising some 26 tumors and roughly 27 peripheral blood samples. Across all 50 or so samples, 4,016,671 unique CDR3 nucleotide sequences, encoding 2,658,974 unique CDR3 amino acid sequences, were identified. Study-wide conclusions, independent of this receptor: Compared with control tumors, irradiated tumors had a greater number of dominant CDR3 motifs, and these motifs made up a bigger portion of the repertoire. Because only small tumor regions of roughly 1 g were available, intratumoral heterogeneity was not captured. Because the trial had a single-armed design, the trial could not examine how radiation dose or scheduling affected the TCR repertoire. Irradiated tumors showed higher TCR clonality than controls, with the top 100 clonotypes averaging about 50% of the repertoire versus around 45% in nephrectomy-only tumors.

TCR beta libraries were generated from genomic DNA with the immunoSEQ kit, following the manufacturer's recommendations. Library preparation used a first multiplex PCR with proprietary primers, then a second PCR adding unique barcodes, with bead cleanups after each round. A kit-provided positive control reaction and a negative control reaction were included in every sample batch. The final libraries underwent checking on an Agilent 4200 TapeStation D1000 ScreenTape, volumetric pooling, and quantification by qPCR. Sequencing was performed on an Illumina NextSeq500 with a MidOutput 150-cycle cartridge, and 156 Read1 and 15 Index1 cycles were run with kit custom primers. The pooled library was loaded at around 1 pM with about 20% PhiX control spiked in. Processing in the source paper ran as follows. Vendor-processed data were analyzed in R, with a clonotype defined as all T cells sharing the same CDR3 nucleotide sequence. In the clone abundance analyses, frequencies were normalized to the 10,000 most abundant clones in each sample. Before analysis, public T cell clones were removed, and these numbered fewer than six per sample on average. Dominant motifs were analyzed with ImmunoMap using the PAM10 matrix, a gap penalty of 30, and a homology threshold of 0.3, and motifs with a cumulative frequency of at least 0.01 were considered dominant. This immuneACCESS table, as held by TCRdb, lists in-frame sequences with V and J called but not all clones. Of the missing ones, under half trace to an unresolved V gene in checked studies; the others have no known cause. The V and J calls and the clone size are those of that table, but D and trimming were determined from the DNA. The sample table contains about 16,000 clones; only one count was recorded for 62% of them. 15% to 20% of the sample belongs to the ten largest clones.

The label giving this sample's time point can be read as: tumor resected at nephrectomy. Reading the label with the study, this specimen's treatment or condition is: treatment-naive control, cytoreductive nephrectomy. The control tumors were taken from treatment-naive renal cell carcinoma patients who had cytoreductive nephrectomy with no earlier radiation. Every patient's renal cell carcinoma showed clear cell pathology. Control tumors used for TCR sequencing were obtained from a few females and about a dozen males (median age approximately 60 years, range 40 to 82) and were resected from the early 2010s to the mid-2010s. Tumors were mechanically dissociated, digested with collagenase/hyaluronidase at 37 °C, processed in gentleMACS C tubes, and stored in liquid nitrogen. The QIAamp DNA Blood Mini Kit (Qiagen) was used to prepare genomic DNA for TCR sequencing. Only samples passing all quality control checks were included in the analyses.

Of note for this clone: This clone's antigen is unknown. The sample holds no much larger clone one base away, and base qualities are not on file.

The sequences come from tumor tissue, collected from a patient whose treatment was nephrectomy without radiotherapy. This receptor was identified in a man in his 60s with renal cell carcinoma.

The DNA reads TGTGCCAGTAGTTTCAGGGAGTACGGCGAGCAGTACTTC. This sequence encodes CASSFREYGEQYF. This sequence uses TRBV19 and TRBJ2-7, with the D call perhaps TRBD1 or TRBD2, as 5 bases match in each case. Sequences LNHDA (CDR1) and SQIVND (CDR2) are obtained from the germline V gene (reference sequence). The CDR3 sequence holds 13 residues, the cysteine and phenylalanine included. Only the CDR3 part of the read is kept: 39 bases, read in frame from the first base. The V end loses 5 bases and the J end loses 6 bases, and a stretch of 14 bases separates them. Reference TRBV19 and TRBJ2-7 proteins supply the regions before and after the CDR3; the full variable domain is: DGGITQSPKYLFRKEGQNVTLSCEQNLNHDAMYWYRQDPGQGLRLIYYSQIVNDFQKGDIAEGYSVSREKKESFPLTVTSAQKNPTAFYLCASSFREYGEQYFGPGTRLTVT.